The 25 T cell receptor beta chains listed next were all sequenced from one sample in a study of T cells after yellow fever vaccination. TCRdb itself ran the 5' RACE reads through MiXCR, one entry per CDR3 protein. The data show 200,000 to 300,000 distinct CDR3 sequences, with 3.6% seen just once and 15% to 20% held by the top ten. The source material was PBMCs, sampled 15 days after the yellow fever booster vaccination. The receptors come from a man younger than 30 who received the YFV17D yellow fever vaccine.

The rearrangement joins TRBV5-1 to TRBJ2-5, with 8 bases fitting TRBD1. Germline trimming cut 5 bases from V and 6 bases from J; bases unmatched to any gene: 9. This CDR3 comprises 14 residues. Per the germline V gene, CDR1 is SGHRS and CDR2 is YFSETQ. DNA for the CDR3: TGCGCCAGCAGGGACAGGGAAGGAATGCAGACCCAGTACTTC. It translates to CASRDREGMQTQYF.

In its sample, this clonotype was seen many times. The chain's CDR3 is CASSFYDNSPLHF. Written as DNA, the CDR3 is TGTGCCAGCAGTTTTTATGATAATTCACCCCTCCACTTT. V and J are TRBV12-3 or TRBV12-4 and TRBJ1-6; D not resolved. Trimming removed 3 bases at V and 5 bases at J, with 5 bases between. There are 13 residues in the CDR3.

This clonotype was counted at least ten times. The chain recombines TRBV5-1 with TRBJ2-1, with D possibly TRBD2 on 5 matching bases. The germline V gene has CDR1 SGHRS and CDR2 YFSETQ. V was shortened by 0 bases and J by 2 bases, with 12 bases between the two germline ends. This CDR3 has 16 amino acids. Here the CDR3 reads CASSLVWERAYNEQFF. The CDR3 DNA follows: TGCGCCAGCAGCTTGGTCTGGGAGAGGGCCTACAATGAGCAGTTCTTC.

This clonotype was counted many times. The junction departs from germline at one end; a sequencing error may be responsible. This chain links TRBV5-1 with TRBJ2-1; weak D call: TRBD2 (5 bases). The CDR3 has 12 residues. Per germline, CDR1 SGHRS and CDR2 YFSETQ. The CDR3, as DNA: TGCGCCAGCAGCTTGTCGGGGAATGGGCAGTTCTTC. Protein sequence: CASSLSGNGQFF.

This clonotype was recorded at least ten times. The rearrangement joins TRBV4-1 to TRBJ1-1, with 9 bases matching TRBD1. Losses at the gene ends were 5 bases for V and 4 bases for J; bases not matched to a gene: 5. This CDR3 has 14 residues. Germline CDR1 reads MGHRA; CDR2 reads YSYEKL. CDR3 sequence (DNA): TGCGCCAGCAGCGACCGACAGGGGGGCACTGAAGCTTTCTTT. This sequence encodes CASSDRQGGTEAFF.

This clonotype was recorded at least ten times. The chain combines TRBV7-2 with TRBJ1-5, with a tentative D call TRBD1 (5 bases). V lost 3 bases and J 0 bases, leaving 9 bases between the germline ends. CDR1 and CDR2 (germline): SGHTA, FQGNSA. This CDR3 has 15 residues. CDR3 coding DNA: TGTGCCAGCAGCTTCACAGGATTTAGCAATCAGCCCCAGCATTTT. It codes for CASSFTGFSNQPQHF.

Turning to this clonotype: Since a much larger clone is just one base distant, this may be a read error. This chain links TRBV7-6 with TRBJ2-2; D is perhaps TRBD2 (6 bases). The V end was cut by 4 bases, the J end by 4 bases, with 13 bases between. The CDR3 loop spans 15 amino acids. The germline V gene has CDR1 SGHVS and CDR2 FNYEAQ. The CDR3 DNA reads TGTGCCAGCAGCTCAGCGGGCCTGCCCACCGGGGAGCTGTTTTTT. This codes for CASSSAGLPTGELFF.

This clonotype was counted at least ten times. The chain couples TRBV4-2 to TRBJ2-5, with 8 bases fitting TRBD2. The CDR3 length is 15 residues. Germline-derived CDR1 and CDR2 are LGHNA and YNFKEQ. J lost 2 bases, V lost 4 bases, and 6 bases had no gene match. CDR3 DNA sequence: TGTGCCAGCAGCCGATCGGGGGGGATGCAAGAGACCCAGTACTTC. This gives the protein CASSRSGGMQETQYF.

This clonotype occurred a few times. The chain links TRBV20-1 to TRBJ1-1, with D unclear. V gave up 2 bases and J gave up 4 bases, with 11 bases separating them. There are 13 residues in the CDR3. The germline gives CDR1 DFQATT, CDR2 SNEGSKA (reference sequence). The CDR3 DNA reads TGCAGTGCTAGACCCCCCTCGGGCACTGAAGCTTTCTTT. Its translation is CSARPPSGTEAFF.

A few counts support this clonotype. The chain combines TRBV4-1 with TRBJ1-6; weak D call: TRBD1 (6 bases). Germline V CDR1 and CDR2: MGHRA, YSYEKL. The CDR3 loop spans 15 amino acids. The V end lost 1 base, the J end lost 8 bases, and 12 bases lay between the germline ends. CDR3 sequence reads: CASSQAGTSDSPLHF. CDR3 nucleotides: TGCGCCAGCAGCCAAGCCGGGACATCAGATTCACCCCTCCACTTT.

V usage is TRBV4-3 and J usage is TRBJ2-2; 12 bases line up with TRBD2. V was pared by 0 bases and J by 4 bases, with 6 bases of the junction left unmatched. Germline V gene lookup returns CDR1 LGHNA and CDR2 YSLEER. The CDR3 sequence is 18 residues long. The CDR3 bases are TGCGCCAGCAGCCAAGACATGACTAGCGGGGGCCCCACCGGGGAGCTGTTTTTT. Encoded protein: CASSQDMTSGGPTGELFF.

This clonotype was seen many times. The CDR3 protein is CSAVDKVRRSDQYF. The CDR3 DNA reads as TGCAGTGCTGTAGATAAGGTCAGGAGATCTGACCAGTACTTC. This chain joins TRBV20-1 and TRBJ2-5; the D is unclear. This CDR3 region has 14 residues. The V and J ends lost 5 bases and 10 bases respectively, with 23 bases between them. CDR1 is DFQATT, CDR2 SNEGSKA, per germline (reference sequence).

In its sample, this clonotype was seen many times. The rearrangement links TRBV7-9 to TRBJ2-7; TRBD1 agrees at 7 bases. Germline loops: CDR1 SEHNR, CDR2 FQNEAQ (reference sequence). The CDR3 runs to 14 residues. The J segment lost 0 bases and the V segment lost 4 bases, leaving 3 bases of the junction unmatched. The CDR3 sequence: CASSWGQPSYEQYF. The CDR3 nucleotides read TGTGCCAGCAGCTGGGGACAGCCCTCCTACGAGCAGTACTTC.

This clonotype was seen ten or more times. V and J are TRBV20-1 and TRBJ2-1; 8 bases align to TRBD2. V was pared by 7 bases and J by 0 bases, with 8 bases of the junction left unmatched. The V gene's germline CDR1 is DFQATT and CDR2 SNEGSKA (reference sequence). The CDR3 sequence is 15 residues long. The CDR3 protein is CSVRTSPSSYNEQFF. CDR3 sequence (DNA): TGCAGTGTCAGGACTAGCCCGAGCTCCTACAATGAGCAGTTCTTC.

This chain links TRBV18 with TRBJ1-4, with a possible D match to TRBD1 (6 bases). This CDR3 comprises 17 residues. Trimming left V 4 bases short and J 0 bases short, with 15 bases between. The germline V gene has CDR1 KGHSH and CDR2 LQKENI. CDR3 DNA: TGTGCCAGCTCACGAGCGCGGGACATCGCAACTAATGAAAAACTGTTTTTT. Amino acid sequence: CASSRARDIATNEKLFF. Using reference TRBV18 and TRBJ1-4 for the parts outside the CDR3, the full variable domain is NAGVMQNPRHLVRRRGQEARLRCSPMKGHSHVYWYRQLPEEGLKFMVYLQKENIIDESGMPKERFSAEFPKEGPSILRIQQVVRGDSAAYFCASSRARDIATNEKLFFGSGTQLSVL.

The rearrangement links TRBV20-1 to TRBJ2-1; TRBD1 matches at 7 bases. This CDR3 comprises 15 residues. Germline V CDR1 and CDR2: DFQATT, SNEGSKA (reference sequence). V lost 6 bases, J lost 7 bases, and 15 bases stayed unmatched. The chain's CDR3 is CSAQIRGNSRNEQFF. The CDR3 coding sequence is TGCAGTGCCCAAATCAGGGGGAACTCAAGGAATGAGCAGTTCTTC.

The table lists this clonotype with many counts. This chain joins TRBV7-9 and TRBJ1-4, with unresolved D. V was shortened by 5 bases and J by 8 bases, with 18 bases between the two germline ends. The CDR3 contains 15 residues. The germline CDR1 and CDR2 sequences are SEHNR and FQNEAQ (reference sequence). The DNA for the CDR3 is TGTGCCAGCAGCCAACACCGGACCCAGGAGGAAAAACTGTTTTTT. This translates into CASSQHRTQEEKLFF.

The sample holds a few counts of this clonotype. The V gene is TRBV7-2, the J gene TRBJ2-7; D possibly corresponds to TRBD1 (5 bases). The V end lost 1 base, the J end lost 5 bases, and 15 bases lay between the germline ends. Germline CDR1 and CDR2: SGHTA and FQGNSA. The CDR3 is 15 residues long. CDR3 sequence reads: CASSLVAGPKDEQYV. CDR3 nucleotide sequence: TGTGCCAGCAGCTTAGTAGCAGGGCCTAAAGACGAGCAGTACGTC.

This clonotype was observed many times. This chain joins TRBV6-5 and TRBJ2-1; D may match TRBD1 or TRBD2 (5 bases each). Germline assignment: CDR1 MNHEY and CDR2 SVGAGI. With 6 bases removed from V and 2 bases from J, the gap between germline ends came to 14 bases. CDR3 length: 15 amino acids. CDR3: CASRTGTQPYNEQFF. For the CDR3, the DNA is TGTGCCAGCAGGACCGGGACCCAACCCTACAATGAGCAGTTCTTC.

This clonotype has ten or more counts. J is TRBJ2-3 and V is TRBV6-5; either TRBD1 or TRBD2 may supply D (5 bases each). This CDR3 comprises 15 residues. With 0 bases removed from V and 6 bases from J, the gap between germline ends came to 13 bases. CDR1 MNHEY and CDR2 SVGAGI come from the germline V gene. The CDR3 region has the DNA TGTGCCAGCAGTTACTCCGAAGAGGGGTGGGATACGCAGTATTTT. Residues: CASSYSEEGWDTQYF.

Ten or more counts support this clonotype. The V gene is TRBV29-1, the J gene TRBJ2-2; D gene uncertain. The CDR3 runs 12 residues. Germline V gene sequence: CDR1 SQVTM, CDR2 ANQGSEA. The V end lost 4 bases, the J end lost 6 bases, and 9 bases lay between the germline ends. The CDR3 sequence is CSVAARAGELFF. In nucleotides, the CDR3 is TGCAGCGTTGCCGCTAGGGCCGGGGAGCTGTTTTTT.

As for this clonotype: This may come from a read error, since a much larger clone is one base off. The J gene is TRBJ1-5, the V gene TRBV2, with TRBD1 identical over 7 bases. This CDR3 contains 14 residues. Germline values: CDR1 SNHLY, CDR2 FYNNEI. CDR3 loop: CSSSLDQGDQPQHF. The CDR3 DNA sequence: TGTTCCAGCAGTTTGGATCAGGGGGATCAGCCCCAGCATTTT.

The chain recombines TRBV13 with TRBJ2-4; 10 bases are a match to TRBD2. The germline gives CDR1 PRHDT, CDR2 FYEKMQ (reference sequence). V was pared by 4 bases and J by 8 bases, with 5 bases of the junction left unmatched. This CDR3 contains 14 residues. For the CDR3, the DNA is TGTGCCAGCAGCTCCCCCGGGACTAGCGACATTCAGTACTTC. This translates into CASSSPGTSDIQYF. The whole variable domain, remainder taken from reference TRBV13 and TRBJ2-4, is AAGVIQSPRHLIKEKRETATLKCYPIPRHDTVYWYQQGPGQDPQFLISFYEKMQSDKGSIPDRFSAQQFSDYHSELNMSSLELGDSALYFCASSSPGTSDIQYFGAGTRLSVL.

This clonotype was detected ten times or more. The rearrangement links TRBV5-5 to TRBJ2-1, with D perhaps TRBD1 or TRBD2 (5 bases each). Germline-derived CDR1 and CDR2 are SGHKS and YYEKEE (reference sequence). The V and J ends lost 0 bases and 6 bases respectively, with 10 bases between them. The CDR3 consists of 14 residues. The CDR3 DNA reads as TGTGCCAGCAGCTTGGGGGGACGGCCCAATGAGCAGTTCTTC. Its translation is CASSLGGRPNEQFF.

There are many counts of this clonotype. The CDR3 spells CASSWTTGGSGNTEAFF. DNA for the CDR3: TGTGCCAGCAGCTGGACGACAGGGGGCTCTGGGAACACTGAAGCTTTCTTT. The chain recombines TRBV5-6 with TRBJ1-1, with 10 nucleotides matching TRBD1. Trimming cost V 3 bases and J 1 base; bases outside gene matches: 9. This CDR3 contains 17 residues. Germline V gives CDR1 SGHDT, CDR2 YYEEEE.